The clone carrying this TCR beta chain showed up just a few times. Its matching antigen is unknown. Method: immunoSEQ multiplex PCR; TCRdb's copy keeps in-frame clones and lacks some. The table includes 140,000 to 150,000 clones, approximately 90% detected once. CDR3 length: 13 amino acids. CDR1 and CDR2 (germline): MNHEY, SVGEGT. The junction had 2 bases not matched to a gene; V was cut back by 5 bases and J by 4 bases. This sample is drawn from a study of T cell responses to AZD1222 COVID-19 vaccine. Notes on the study in general: The donor group comprised mostly white British people and more females; the analysis possibly underestimated clonal diversity.

The source was peripheral blood, collected 28 days after the second AZD1222 dose. The J gene is TRBJ2-1, the V gene TRBV6-2 or TRBV6-3; 7 nucleotides match TRBD2. The TCR was taken from an adult who received the AZD1222 COVID-19 vaccine. The CDR3, as DNA: TGTGCCAGCAGTAGCGGGATTTACAATGAGCAGTTCTTC. Its protein is CASSSGIYNEQFF.